This TCR beta chain appears in the sequencing data of a study of blood T cell repertoires in COVID-19. Study-level background: Italy, Spain and the United States were the sources of the convalescent and acute COVID-19 samples.

Per the authors' pipeline: Estimates of nucleated cell counts were drawn from the amplification of reference gene primers. The method was immunoSEQ multiplex PCR; TCRdb's version includes in-frame clones alone and lacks a portion of them. D and trimming come from the DNA, and the V and J calls and clone size come from that table. The sample has roughly 290,000 clones, 80% to 90% seen once. The ends lost 3 bases at V and 2 bases at J; junction bases unmatched: 3. The CDR3 runs to 14 residues. Germline V gene data show CDR1 as KGHSH and CDR2 as LQKENI. This clonotype originated in a woman aged 45-59 years who had recovered from COVID-19. The J gene is TRBJ1-2, the V gene TRBV18; 7 positions agree with TRBD1. The sequenced material came from peripheral blood. CDR3: CASSPGTANYGYTF. The CDR3 DNA sequence: TGTGCCAGCTCACCCGGGACAGCCAACTATGGCTACACCTTC.